Presented here are 28 T cell receptor beta chains from one specimen sequenced in a study of T cells in Graves' hyperthyroidism and ophthalmopathy. RNA transcripts served as the template for amplifying TCR beta CDR3 regions. When the TCR CDR3 underwent first-round RT-PCR, the HTBI primer set was used. TCRdb called the multiplex PCR reads again in MiXCR, with one record for every CDR3 protein. The table shows roughly 520,000 distinct CDR3 sequences, with roughly a quarter occurring only once. The sequencing sample was made of blood. The origin of the receptors is a woman aged 30 to 39 with Graves' ophthalmopathy.

This clonotype has at least ten counts. The gene calls are TRBV6-2 or TRBV6-3 and TRBJ1-2, with 9 bases that match TRBD1. The CDR3 has 15 amino acids. V trimming: 8 bases; J trimming: 2 bases; junction bases outside the gene matches: 9. Germline lookup yields CDR1 MNHEY and CDR2 SVGEGT. The CDR3 DNA reads TGTGCCAGCGGAGGTGGTGACAGGGGGAACTATGGCTACACCTTC. The encoded protein is CASGGGDRGNYGYTF.

There are many counts of this clonotype. The chain is built from TRBV20-1 and TRBJ2-7, with 8 bases lining up with TRBD2. Germline V lookup: CDR1 DFQATT, CDR2 SNEGSKA (reference sequence). The CDR3 totals 16 residues. V shed 2 bases, J shed 0 bases, and the junction held 9 bases outside the gene matches. For the CDR3, the DNA is TGCAGTGCTAGAAAGAGCGGGGGCCCCAGCTCCTACGAGCAGTACTTC. It translates to CSARKSGGPSSYEQYF.

This clonotype came up many times. The V gene is TRBV11-2, the J gene TRBJ2-2, with 7 bases fitting TRBD2. The CDR3 has 16 residues. The junction had 11 bases not matched to a gene; V was cut back by 5 bases and J by 5 bases. Germline CDR1 and CDR2: SGHAT and FQNNGV. CDR3 sequence: CASSRGERGVTGELFF. The CDR3 DNA reads as TGTGCCAGCAGCCGGGGGGAACGGGGCGTAACCGGGGAGCTGTTTTTT.

This clonotype was seen ten or more times. This chain uses TRBV7-9 with TRBJ2-5; 8 positions match TRBD2. The CDR3 is 16 residues long. V was clipped by 5 bases and J by 5 bases; unmatched bases: 13. Germline V gives CDR1 SEHNR, CDR2 FQNEAQ (reference sequence). The CDR3 bases are TGTGCCAGCAGCCTAGGACTAGCCGGCCCCCGGGAGACCCAGTACTTC. Amino acid sequence: CASSLGLAGPRETQYF.

This clonotype was counted at least ten times. This sequence joins TRBV12-3 or TRBV12-4 and TRBJ1-1, with D perhaps matching TRBD1 (5 bases). CDR3 length: 15 amino acids. V shed 5 bases and J shed 5 bases, with 18 bases lying between them. The CDR3 DNA reads TGTGCCAGCAGTCTCAGACAGCGAAGGAGGACTGAAGCTTTCTTT. Its translation is CASSLRQRRRTEAFF.

This clonotype has only a few counts. J is TRBJ1-6 and V is TRBV20-1; the D is unclear. V lost 5 bases to trimming and J lost 9 bases, with 17 bases between them. In germline, CDR1 is DFQATT, CDR2 SNEGSKA (reference sequence). The CDR3 sequence is 14 residues long. The CDR3 coding sequence is TGCAGTGCTGAATCGGGATCGATGGGTTCACCCCTCCACTTT. Its protein is CSAESGSMGSPLHF.

In regard to this clonotype: At one of its ends the junction is not consistent with the germline gene, which may arise from a read error. V and J are TRBV6-4 and TRBJ2-5; D gene ambiguous. Per germline, CDR1 MRHNA and CDR2 SNTAGT. This CDR3 region has 14 residues. The DNA for the CDR3 is TGTGCCAGCAGTTACTCCCGTGGGTCAGAGACCCAGTACTTC. It encodes CASSYSRGSETQYF.

In its sample, this clonotype was seen many times. The chain is built from TRBV20-1 and TRBJ1-1; tentatively, D is TRBD1 (5 bases). The V gene lost 6 bases and the J gene lost 3 bases, with 14 bases spanning the gap. The CDR3 extends over 13 amino acids. The germline CDR1 and CDR2 sequences are DFQATT and SNEGSKA (reference sequence). The CDR3 DNA reads as TGCAGTGCAGCCGACGGGGACCACACTGAAGCTTTCTTT. Its translation is CSAADGDHTEAFF.

This clonotype was recorded many times. This chain's CDR3 is CASRTYGSGGAETQYF. As DNA, the CDR3 is TGTGCCAGCAGGACATACGGTAGCGGGGGGGCGGAGACCCAGTACTTC. This chain links TRBV28 with TRBJ2-5; 11 positions match TRBD2. V dropped 6 bases and J dropped 5; count of bases not matched to a gene: 11. This CDR3 has 16 residues. In germline, CDR1 is MDHEN, CDR2 SYDVKM.

This clonotype was counted ten times or more. The rearrangement joins TRBV12-3 or TRBV12-4 to TRBJ2-7; the D gene could be TRBD1 or TRBD2 (6 bases each). The CDR3 length is 14 residues. The V gene lost 7 bases and the J gene lost 0 bases, with 13 bases spanning the gap. CDR3 protein: CASTRGQNSYEQYF. In DNA, the CDR3 is TGTGCCAGCACTCGGGGGCAGAACTCCTACGAGCAGTACTTC.

This clonotype was recorded a few times. The CDR3 DNA sequence: TGTGCCAGCAGGATCGACCCTTGGGGGGGGAACTACGAGCAGTACTTC. The encoded protein is CASRIDPWGGNYEQYF. V gene TRBV27 combines with J gene TRBJ2-7; 7 bases are shared with TRBD2. This CDR3 spans 16 amino acids. Per the germline V gene, CDR1 is MNHEY and CDR2 is SMNVEV (reference sequence). V was pared by 6 bases and J by 3 bases, with 14 bases of the junction left unmatched.

V is TRBV6-5 and J is TRBJ1-2; D unclear. Trimming cost V 2 bases and J 4 bases, with 8 bases left between them. CDR1 and CDR2 (germline): MNHEY, SVGAGI. The CDR3 contains 13 residues. The CDR3 region is CASSYRRTYGYTF. The DNA of the CDR3 is TGTGCCAGCAGTTACCGCAGGACCTATGGCTACACCTTC.

Many counts were recorded for this clonotype. The V gene is TRBV28, the J gene TRBJ2-5; 8 nucleotides match TRBD1. The CDR3 totals 18 residues. CDR1 is MDHEN, CDR2 SYDVKM, per germline. J was trimmed by 0 bases and V by 7 bases; bases with no gene match: 16. Here the CDR3 reads CASTPRGRGRSHQETQYF. CDR3 DNA: TGTGCCAGCACCCCCCGCGGCAGGGGGCGGTCCCACCAAGAGACCCAGTACTTC.

In the case of this clonotype: A much larger clone sits a single nucleotide away, making a read error possible. The chain recombines TRBV5-1 with TRBJ2-7; TRBD1 might be the D (7 bases). This CDR3 has 15 amino acids. CDR1 is SGHRS and CDR2 is YFSETQ in the germline V gene. The CDR3 here is CASCFGQGGSYEQYF. CDR3 coding DNA: TGCGCCAGCTGCTTTGGGCAGGGGGGTTCCTACGAGCAGTACTTC.

The sample holds many counts of this clonotype. The genes are TRBV5-5 and TRBJ2-5; D unclear. Germline-derived CDR1 and CDR2 are SGHKS and YYEKEE (reference sequence). This CDR3 is built from 14 residues. Trimming removed 4 bases at V and 5 bases at J, with 15 bases between. CDR3 in DNA: TGTGCCAGCAGCCCGAGACTCTTCTGGGAGACCCAGTACTTC. Residues: CASSPRLFWETQYF.

This clonotype was observed many times. This rearrangement joins TRBV7-9 to TRBJ2-5, with 7 positions matching TRBD1. V was pared by 5 bases and J by 5 bases, with 8 bases of the junction left unmatched. Germline V gene lookup returns CDR1 SEHNR and CDR2 FQNEAQ (reference sequence). CDR3 length equals 14 residues. The CDR3 nucleotides are TGTGCCAGCAGCGGAATAACAGGGGAGGAGACCCAGTACTTC. This gives the protein CASSGITGEETQYF.

This clonotype has a count of ten or more. V is TRBV27 and J is TRBJ1-2, with D perhaps TRBD1 (5 bases). V lost 0 bases to trimming and J lost 4 bases, with 18 bases between them. CDR3 length: 17 amino acids. The V gene's germline CDR1 is MNHEY and CDR2 SMNVEV (reference sequence). The chain's CDR3 is CASSLSRQPPYLYGYTF. The CDR3 DNA is TGTGCCAGCAGTTTATCCCGACAGCCTCCATACCTCTATGGCTACACCTTC.

This clonotype was detected a few times. CDR3 protein: CASSPDNSPLHF. Written as DNA, the CDR3 is TGTGCCAGCAGCCCGGATAATTCACCCCTCCACTTT. This rearrangement joins TRBV7-9 to TRBJ1-6; no clear D gene. The germline CDR1 and CDR2 sequences are SEHNR and FQNEAQ (reference sequence). Between the trimmed V and J ends, which lost 5 bases and 5 bases, there was a span of 4 bases. This CDR3 is 12 amino acids long.

This chain joins TRBV12-3 or TRBV12-4 and TRBJ2-7; D may be TRBD1 (6 bases). The CDR3 sequence is 16 residues long. V was shortened by 6 bases and J by 4 bases, with 22 bases between the two germline ends. The CDR3 is CASSPPGGGLMYEQYF. DNA for the CDR3: TGTGCCAGCAGCCCACCGGGTGGGGGCCTAATGTACGAGCAGTACTTC.

At least ten counts were recorded for this clonotype. This rearrangement joins TRBV7-2 to TRBJ1-3, with D hard to call. This CDR3 is built from 15 residues. CDR1 and CDR2 (germline): SGHTA, FQGNSA. Trimming took off 5 bases at V and 2 bases at J, with 13 bases between the two ends. The CDR3 here is CASSLSTRPGNTIYF. DNA of the CDR3: TGTGCCAGCAGCCTTAGCACCCGACCTGGAAACACCATATATTTT. The variable domain in full, with the rest retrieved from reference TRBV7-2 and TRBJ1-3, is GAGVSQSPSNKVTEKGKDVELRCDPISGHTALYWYRQSLGQGLEFLIYFQGNSAPDKSGLPSDRFSAERTGGSVSTLTIQRTQQEDSAVYLCASSLSTRPGNTIYFGEGSWLTVV.

In its sample, this clonotype was seen a few times. The genes are TRBV29-1 and TRBJ1-1; D call uncertain. CDR3 length: 11 residues. Trimming cost V 3 bases and J 2 bases, with 4 bases left between them. Germline CDR1 SQVTM, CDR2 ANQGSEA. The CDR3 region is CSVEPNTEAFF. As DNA, the CDR3 is TGCAGCGTTGAGCCAAACACTGAAGCTTTCTTT.

This clonotype was seen ten or more times. The rearrangement uses TRBV6-5 and TRBJ1-2; 11 bases are a match to TRBD1. CDR3 length equals 15 residues. The germline gives CDR1 MNHEY, CDR2 SVGAGI. V was clipped by 0 bases and J by 4 bases; unmatched bases: 1. CDR3 sequence reads: CASSYSGTGGYGYTF. The CDR3, as DNA: TGTGCCAGCAGTTACTCGGGGACAGGGGGCTATGGCTACACCTTC.

This clonotype was picked up many times. The genes are TRBV7-9 and TRBJ1-2, with D perhaps matching TRBD1 (5 bases). This CDR3 contains 15 residues. Looked up from germline, CDR1 is SEHNR and CDR2 is FQNEAQ (reference sequence). Deletions cut 0 bases from V and 5 bases from J, with 13 bases between. CDR3 protein: CASSLAGGADYGYTF. As DNA, the CDR3 is TGTGCCAGCAGCTTAGCGGGCGGGGCTGATTATGGCTACACCTTC.

This clonotype has a count of ten or more. The chain is built from TRBV2 and TRBJ1-5; possible D gene TRBD1, 5 bases. The germline CDR1 and CDR2 sequences are SNHLY and FYNNEI. The CDR3 is 13 amino acids. V was trimmed by 6 bases and J by 6 bases, leaving 12 bases between them. The CDR3 DNA sequence: TGTGCCAGCAGGGGGGAGTTGGGTCAGCCCCAGCATTTT. Translating it yields CASRGELGQPQHF.

This rearrangement joins TRBV10-3 to TRBJ2-7; either TRBD1 or TRBD2 may supply D (5 bases each). V lost 6 bases, J lost 5 bases, and 14 bases lay in between. The length of the CDR3 is 13 residues. Looked up from germline, CDR1 is ENHRY and CDR2 is SYGVKD. This chain's CDR3 is CAIRGAGVNEQYF. CDR3 bases: TGTGCCATCAGAGGGGCCGGGGTAAACGAGCAGTACTTC.

The chain carries TRBV3-1 and TRBJ2-2; maybe TRBD1 (6 bases). Deletions cut 1 base from V and 7 bases from J, with 19 bases between. CDR3 length: 17 residues. Germline V gene lookup returns CDR1 LGHDT and CDR2 YNNKEL (reference sequence). CDR3 sequence reads: CASSQGPLWGRGGELFF. CDR3 DNA sequence: TGTGCCAGCAGCCAAGGACCTCTGTGGGGGCGAGGCGGGGAGCTGTTTTTT.

This sequence joins TRBV20-1 and TRBJ2-5; D might be TRBD2 (6 bases). V shed 6 bases and J shed 1 base, with 15 bases lying between them. The CDR3 loop spans 14 amino acids. Germline CDR1 DFQATT, CDR2 SNEGSKA (reference sequence). In nucleotides, the CDR3 is TGCAGTGCCCACCTGGCGGGGACCCAAGAGACCCAGTACTTC. The encoded protein is CSAHLAGTQETQYF.

This clonotype was counted at least ten times. The chain has TRBV7-8 and TRBJ2-5, with D unresolved. With 3 bases removed from V and 4 bases from J, the gap between germline ends came to 15 bases. The germline V gene encodes CDR1 SGHVS and CDR2 FQNEAQ. The CDR3 contains 15 residues. The CDR3 spells CASSLRRVGRETQYF. CDR3 coding DNA: TGTGCCAGCAGCTTGCGAAGGGTGGGTCGAGAGACCCAGTACTTC. The variable domain in full, completed from reference TRBV7-8 and TRBJ2-5, reads GAGVSQSPRYKVAKRGQDVALRCDPISGHVSLFWYQQALGQGPEFLTYFQNEAQLDKSGLPSDRFFAERPEGSVSTLKIQRTQQEDSAVYLCASSLRRVGRETQYFGPGTRLLVL.